Sequencing of this T cell receptor beta chain was carried out in a study of blood T cells in healthy people across ages. As for the study in general: About one barcoded beta molecule per two T cells came from capture by template switching.

Next came a second PCR, run for roughly 6 to 11 cycles, which used a sample-barcoded 5' primer along with a J-beta primer mix. TCRdb recomputed calls from the 5' RACE reads with MiXCR, one row per CDR3 protein. The sample yields approximately 2,000,000 distinct CDR3 sequences, approximately 40% seen once. Each sample used at least 6.5 million PBMCs. To note about this clonotype: Antigen: not known.

Study-wide results and caveats: Naive CD4+ cell counts and diversity both ran higher in long-lived than in aged donors.

Sequencing was done on a sample of blood. This receptor was taken from a human donor in good health.

The CDR3 protein is CASSLSPAYYEQYF. DNA of the CDR3: TGTGCCAGCAGCCTATCTCCCGCCTACTACGAGCAGTACTTC. The chain uses TRBV7-2 and TRBJ2-7, with unresolved D. This CDR3 spans 14 amino acids. V was cut by 5 bases and J by 3 bases, with 14 bases left in between. Per the germline V gene, CDR1 is SGHTA and CDR2 is FQGNSA.